Detailed here is one TCR beta chain. The sample holds one count of this clonotype. This clone's antigen is unknown. Base qualities were left out, and no much larger clone turns up one base away. Single-read evidence is weak. This specimen belongs to a study of CD8+CD57+ T cells in acquired aplastic anemia (dated by TCRdb to 2016 to 2019). As for the study more broadly: On average, sorted CD4+ and CD8+ cells yielded 2.5 to 3.5 ug of extracted DNA, with a range of 0.2 to 27.4 ug. CD8+CD57+ expansion was defined as a frequency above the mean frequency observed in healthy subjects.

Study-wide findings and limitations: Between patients and healthy controls, no significant difference in CD8+ Simpson's diversity was found (P=0.060). Approximately 31 CD8+ CDR3 sequences were found in both patients and controls but appeared to be highly expressed in patients and within the immunodominant clones of the patients.

Profiling of TCR beta VDJ combinations and CDR3 sequences used genomic DNA as the template. An Illumina HiSeq 2000 was the platform used for TCR repertoire sequencing. From the authors' description of their analysis: TRBV/TRBJ rearrangement plots, CDR3 size and DJ length profiles, and Simpson's diversity index were used to assess repertoires. Whichever DNA sequence was most abundant in the deep sequencing data was defined as the immunodominant clone. CDR3 amino acid sequences were checked for sharing between subjects and were compared against published repertoires and the VDJdb database. TCRdb ran its own pipeline on the public reads, namely fastp trimming at Q25 and MiXCR clone calling, and kept in-frame beta chains. CDR3 protein duplicates are merged, each entry listing the most common genes and DNA. TCRdb, not the authors, supplied the V and J calls. Present in this sample are roughly 170,000 distinct CDR3 sequences, 45% to 60% of which were seen just once. Around 13% of the sample is held by the ten biggest clonotypes.

The patients picked for sequencing were ones in whom flow cytometry had shown an expansion of CD8+CD57+ cells. All patients had severe acquired aplastic anemia diagnosed by International Study of Aplastic Anemia and Agranulocytosis and Camitta criteria. No therapy had been received by the patients at the time of blood sampling. The study deep-sequenced TCR repertoires of sorted CD4+ and CD8+ blood T cells from severe aplastic anemia patients and healthy subjects. Patients were enrolled under clinicaltrials.gov protocols 00001620, 01623167, 00001397, 00071045, 00081523 and 00961064 in the USA. Ficoll-Paque density gradient centrifugation was used to isolate peripheral blood mononuclear cells. Before DNA extraction, CD4+ and CD8+ T cells were sorted with FACS or magnetic beads. The TCR comes from a human donor with aplastic anemia. Sequencing was done on a sample of sorted CD4+, CD8+, or CD8+CD57+ T cells (not recorded which) from PBMCs.

The CDR3 reads as follows: CASSLEFQGSETQYF. The DNA reads as follows: TGCGCCAGCAGCTTGGAGTTTCAGGGATCAGAGACCCAGTACTTC. The rearranged chain carries TRBV5-1 and TRBJ2-5, and TRBD1 may be the D gene, going by 5 matching bases. CDR1 and CDR2 (SGHRS, YFSETQ) derive from the germline V gene. The CDR3 runs 15 residues from the cysteine to the phenylalanine. Just CDR3 DNA is preserved here, 45 bases in frame from base 1. V and J are truncated by 0 bases and 4 bases respectively, leaving an intervening sequence of 13 bases.